This TCR beta chain was profiled in a study of T cell repertoires in cytomegalovirus infection. Across the study: Recently identified HLA-C-restricted CMV epitopes were among the peptides used. Both CMV infection and a matching HLA type were indicated by public TCR beta signatures.

CDR3 length: 16 amino acids. V lost 3 bases and J lost 3, with 14 bases in between. One entry per CDR3 protein, called by TCRdb with MiXCR from the reads. The repertoire holds 110,000 or so distinct CDR3 sequences, with 30% as singletons. This clonotype came up many times. Its target is not known. The sequence was obtained from a human donor in good health (CMV status not recorded). Some clones in this sample may be carry-over from other donors' samples. The genes are TRBV12-3 or TRBV12-4 and TRBJ2-2, with D possibly being TRBD1 (5 bases). Here the sequenced sample was CD8+ T cells from cultured PBMCs, taken from culture after CMV antigen stimulation. The CDR3 reads CASSFSRVRDTGELFF. The CDR3 DNA reads as TGTGCCAGCAGTTTTTCCAGGGTCCGCGACACCGGGGAGCTGTTTTTT.